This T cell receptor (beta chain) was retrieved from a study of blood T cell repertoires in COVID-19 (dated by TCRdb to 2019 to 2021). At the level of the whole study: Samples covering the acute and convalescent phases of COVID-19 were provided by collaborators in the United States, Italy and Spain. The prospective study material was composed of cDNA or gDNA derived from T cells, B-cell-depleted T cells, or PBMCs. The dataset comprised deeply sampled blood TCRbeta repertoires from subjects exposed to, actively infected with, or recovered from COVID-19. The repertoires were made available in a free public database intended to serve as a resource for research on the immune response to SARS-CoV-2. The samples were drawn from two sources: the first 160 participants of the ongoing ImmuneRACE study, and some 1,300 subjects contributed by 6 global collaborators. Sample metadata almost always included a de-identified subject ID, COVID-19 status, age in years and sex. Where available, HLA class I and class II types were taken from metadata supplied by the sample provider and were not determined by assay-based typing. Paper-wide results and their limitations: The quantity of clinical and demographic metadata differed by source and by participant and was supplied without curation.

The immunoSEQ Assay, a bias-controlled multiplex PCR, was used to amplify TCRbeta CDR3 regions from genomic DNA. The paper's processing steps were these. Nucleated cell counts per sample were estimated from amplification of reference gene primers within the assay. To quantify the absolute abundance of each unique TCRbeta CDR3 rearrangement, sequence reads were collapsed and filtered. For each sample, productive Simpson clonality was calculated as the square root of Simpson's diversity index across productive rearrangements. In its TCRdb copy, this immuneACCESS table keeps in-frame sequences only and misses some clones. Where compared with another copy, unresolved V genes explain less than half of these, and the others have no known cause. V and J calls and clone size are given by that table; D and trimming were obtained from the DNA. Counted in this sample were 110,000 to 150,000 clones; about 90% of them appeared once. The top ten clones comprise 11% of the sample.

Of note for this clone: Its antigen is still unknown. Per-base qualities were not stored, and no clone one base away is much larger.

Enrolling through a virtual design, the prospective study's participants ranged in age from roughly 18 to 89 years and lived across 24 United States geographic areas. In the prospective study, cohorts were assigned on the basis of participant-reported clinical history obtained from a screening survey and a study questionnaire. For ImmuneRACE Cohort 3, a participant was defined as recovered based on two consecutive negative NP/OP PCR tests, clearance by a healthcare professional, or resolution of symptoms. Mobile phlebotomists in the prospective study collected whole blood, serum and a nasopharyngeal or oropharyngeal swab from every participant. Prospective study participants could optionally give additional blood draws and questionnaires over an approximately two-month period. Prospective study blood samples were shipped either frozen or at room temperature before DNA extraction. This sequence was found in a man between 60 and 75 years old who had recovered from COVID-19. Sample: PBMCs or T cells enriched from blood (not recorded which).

The CDR3 is CASSQDLGGLHGYTF. In nucleotides, the sequence is TGTGCCAGCAGCCAAGATCTTGGAGGGTTGCATGGCTACACCTTC. The V gene is TRBV14 and the J gene is TRBJ1-2; no confident D gene assignment can be made. The CDR3 covers 15 residues, taking in both the cysteine and the phenylalanine. Left in the record is the CDR3 DNA by itself, 45 bases read in frame from the first base. The germline V gene sets CDR1 to SGHDN and CDR2 to FVKESK. At the junction V is shortened by 0 bases and J by 6 bases, with 14 bases in between.